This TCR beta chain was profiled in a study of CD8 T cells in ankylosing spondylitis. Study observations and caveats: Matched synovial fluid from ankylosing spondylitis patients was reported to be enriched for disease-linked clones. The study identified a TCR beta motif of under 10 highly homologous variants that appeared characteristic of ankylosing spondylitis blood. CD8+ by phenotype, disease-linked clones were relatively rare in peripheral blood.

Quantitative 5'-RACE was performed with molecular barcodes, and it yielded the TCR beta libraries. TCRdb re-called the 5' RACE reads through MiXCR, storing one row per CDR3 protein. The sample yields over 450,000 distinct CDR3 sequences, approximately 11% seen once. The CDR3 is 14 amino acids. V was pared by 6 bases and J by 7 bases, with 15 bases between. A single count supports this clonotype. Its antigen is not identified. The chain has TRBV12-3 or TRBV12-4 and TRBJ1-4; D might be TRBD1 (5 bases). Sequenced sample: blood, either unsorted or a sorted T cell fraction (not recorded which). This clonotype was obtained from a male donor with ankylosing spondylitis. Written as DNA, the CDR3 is TGTGCCAGCAGCTACACGGGGGGAACTGAAAAACTGTTTTTT. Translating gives CASSYTGGTEKLFF.